This T cell receptor beta chain was profiled in a study of T cell repertoires in cytomegalovirus infection. Findings and caveats of the study: People with CMV and the relevant HLA were identified by cumulative public TCR beta family frequency.

TCRdb re-called the reads through MiXCR, storing one row per CDR3 protein. The table has 62,000 or so distinct CDR3 sequences, around 21% seen once; the top ten hold 73%. As regards this clonotype: What it recognizes is unknown.

This CDR3 is built from 12 residues. V was trimmed by 1 base and J by 6 bases, leaving 5 bases between them. The germline V gene encodes CDR1 SGHVS and CDR2 FNYEAQ. Source: CD8+ T cells from cultured PBMCs, taken from culture after CMV antigen stimulation. The sequence was collected from a human donor in good health (CMV status not recorded). Some clones in this sample may be carry-over from other donors' samples. The chain combines TRBV7-6 with TRBJ2-3; D ambiguous. Written as DNA, the CDR3 is TGTGCCAGCAGCTTAGTTCCCGATACGCAGTATTTT. As protein: CASSLVPDTQYF.